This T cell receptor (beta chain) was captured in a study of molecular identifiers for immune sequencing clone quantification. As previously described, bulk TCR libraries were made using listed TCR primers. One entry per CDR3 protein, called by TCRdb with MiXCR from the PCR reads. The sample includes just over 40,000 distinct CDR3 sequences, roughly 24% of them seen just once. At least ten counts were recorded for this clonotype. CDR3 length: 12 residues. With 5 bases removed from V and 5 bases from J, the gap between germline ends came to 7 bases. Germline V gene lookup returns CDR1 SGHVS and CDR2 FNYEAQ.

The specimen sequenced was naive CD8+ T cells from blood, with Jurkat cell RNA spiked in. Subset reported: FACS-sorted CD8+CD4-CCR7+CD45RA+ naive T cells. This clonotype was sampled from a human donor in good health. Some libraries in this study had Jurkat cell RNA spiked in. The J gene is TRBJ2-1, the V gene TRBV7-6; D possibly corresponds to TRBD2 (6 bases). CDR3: CASSPGDNEQFF. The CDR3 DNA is TGTGCCAGCAGCCCGGGGGACAATGAGCAGTTCTTC.